This TCR beta chain was observed in a study of cytomegalovirus exposure and HLA in healthy donors. Turning to the study itself: Across a few hundred genotyped donors, around 82% landed in the Caucasian-associated ancestry cluster.

Study-wide points: Relative to equally common others, HLA-associated TCR beta chains showed greater clonal expansion in a later analysis. Several top significant clusters appeared, in a later analysis, to be linked to common viral pathogens.

CDR3 length: 17 residues. The germline V gene has CDR1 LGHNA and CDR2 YNFKEQ. V was trimmed by 0 bases and J by 0 bases, leaving 12 bases between them. Turning to this clone: Its antigen remains unknown.

PCR involved 60 Vbeta and 13 Jbeta primers. Generated by immunoSEQ multiplex PCR, the TCRdb table keeps only in-frame clones and is missing some. Its clone listing holds around 50,000 clones. The V and J genes are TRBV4-2 and TRBJ2-1; D is perhaps TRBD2 (6 bases). Sequences were obtained from PBMCs. The receptor was isolated from a male donor in good health and CMV-seronegative. The CDR3 loop reads CASSQDRWGDSYNEQFF. CDR3 coding DNA: TGTGCCAGCAGCCAAGATAGGTGGGGGGACTCCTACAATGAGCAGTTCTTC.